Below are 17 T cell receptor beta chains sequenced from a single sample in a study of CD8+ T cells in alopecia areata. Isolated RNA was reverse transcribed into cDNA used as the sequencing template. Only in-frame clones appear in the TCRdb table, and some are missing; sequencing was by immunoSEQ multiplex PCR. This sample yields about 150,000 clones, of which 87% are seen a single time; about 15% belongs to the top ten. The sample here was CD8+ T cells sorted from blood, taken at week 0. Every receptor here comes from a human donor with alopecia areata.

The CDR3 is CASSGSRADGTSADEQYF. The CDR3 DNA sequence: TGTGCCAGCAGCGGAAGCCGAGCAGACGGGACTAGCGCGGACGAGCAGTACTTC. V is TRBV9 and J is TRBJ2-7; the match to TRBD2 covers 10 bases. V lost 3 bases to trimming and J lost 5 bases; unmatched junction nucleotides: 17. Germline assignment: CDR1 SGDLS and CDR2 YYNGEE. The CDR3 sequence is 18 residues long.

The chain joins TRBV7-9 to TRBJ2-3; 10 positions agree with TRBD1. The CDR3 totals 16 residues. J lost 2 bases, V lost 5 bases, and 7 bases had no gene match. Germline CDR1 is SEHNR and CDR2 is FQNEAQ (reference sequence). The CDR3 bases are TGTGCCAGCAGCAAACAGACAGGGGGCCTCACAGATACGCAGTATTTT. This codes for CASSKQTGGLTDTQYF.

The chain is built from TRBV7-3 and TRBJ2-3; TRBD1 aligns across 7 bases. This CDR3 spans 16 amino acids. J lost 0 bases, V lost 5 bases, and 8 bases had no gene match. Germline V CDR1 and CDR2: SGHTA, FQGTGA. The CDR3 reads CASSPRGGSSTDTQYF. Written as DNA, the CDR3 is TGTGCCAGCAGCCCGCGAGGGGGCTCGAGCACAGATACGCAGTATTTT.

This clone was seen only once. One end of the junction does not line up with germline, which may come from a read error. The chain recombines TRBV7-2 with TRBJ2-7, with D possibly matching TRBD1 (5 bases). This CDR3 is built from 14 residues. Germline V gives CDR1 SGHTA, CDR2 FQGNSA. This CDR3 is CASSLYDSSFEQYF. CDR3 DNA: TGTGCCAGCAGCCTATATGACAGTTCCTTCGAGCAGTACTTC.

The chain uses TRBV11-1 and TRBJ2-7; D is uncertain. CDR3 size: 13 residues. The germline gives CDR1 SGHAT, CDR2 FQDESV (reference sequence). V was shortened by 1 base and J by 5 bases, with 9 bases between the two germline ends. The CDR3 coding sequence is TGTGCCAGCAGCTTAGGCTACTATCACGAGCAGTACTTC. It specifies CASSLGYYHEQYF.

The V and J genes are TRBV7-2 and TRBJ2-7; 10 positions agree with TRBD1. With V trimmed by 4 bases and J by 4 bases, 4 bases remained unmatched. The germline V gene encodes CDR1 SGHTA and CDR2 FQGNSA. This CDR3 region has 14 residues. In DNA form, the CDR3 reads TGTGCCAGCAGCTCCCGGGACAGGGGTTACGAGCAGTACTTC. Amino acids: CASSSRDRGYEQYF.

This chain's CDR3 is CASSESLAGDAYEQYF. The CDR3 bases are TGCGCCAGCAGTGAGTCTCTAGCGGGGGATGCCTACGAGCAGTACTTC. The chain is built from TRBV10-2 and TRBJ2-7, with 10 bases aligning to TRBD2. Germline CDR1 WSHSY, CDR2 SAAADI. This CDR3 region has 16 residues. J gave up 2 bases and V 0 bases, and 4 bases lay outside the gene matches.

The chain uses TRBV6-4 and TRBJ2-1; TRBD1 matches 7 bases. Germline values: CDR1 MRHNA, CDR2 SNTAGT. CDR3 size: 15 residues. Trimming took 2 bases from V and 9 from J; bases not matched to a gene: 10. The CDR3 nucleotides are TGTGCCAGCAGTGACGATACAGGGGTTTCGAGTGAGCAGTTCTTC. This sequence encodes CASSDDTGVSSEQFF.

CDR3 in DNA: TGTGCCAGCAGTCCTAGCGGGAGTTCCTACGAGCAGTACTTC. Translated: CASSPSGSSYEQYF. The V call is TRBV6-6, the J call TRBJ2-7; 10 bases match TRBD2. Germline-derived CDR1 and CDR2 are MNHNY and SVGAGI (reference sequence). This CDR3 contains 14 residues. Germline trimming cut 5 bases from V and 1 base from J; bases unmatched to any gene: 2.

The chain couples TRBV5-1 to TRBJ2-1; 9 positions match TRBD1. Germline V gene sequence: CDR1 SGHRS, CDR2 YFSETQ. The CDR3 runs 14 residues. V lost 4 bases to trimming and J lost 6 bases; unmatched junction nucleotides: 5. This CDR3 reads CASSTGTGSNEQFF. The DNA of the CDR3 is TGCGCCAGCAGCACCGGGACAGGGAGCAATGAGCAGTTCTTC.

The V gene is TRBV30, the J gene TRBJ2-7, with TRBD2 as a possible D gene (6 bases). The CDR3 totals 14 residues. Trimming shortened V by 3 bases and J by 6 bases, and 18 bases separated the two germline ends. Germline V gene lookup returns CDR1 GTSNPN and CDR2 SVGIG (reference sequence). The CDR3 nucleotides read TGTGCCTGGAGCGCCGATGGCGGGATAGGCGAGCAGTACTTC. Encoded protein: CAWSADGGIGEQYF.

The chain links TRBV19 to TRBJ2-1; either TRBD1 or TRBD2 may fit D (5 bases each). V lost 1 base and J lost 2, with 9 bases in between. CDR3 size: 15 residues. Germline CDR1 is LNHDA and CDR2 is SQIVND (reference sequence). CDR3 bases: TGTGCCAGTAGTATAGGAGAGGGGCCCTACAATGAGCAGTTCTTC. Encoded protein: CASSIGEGPYNEQFF.

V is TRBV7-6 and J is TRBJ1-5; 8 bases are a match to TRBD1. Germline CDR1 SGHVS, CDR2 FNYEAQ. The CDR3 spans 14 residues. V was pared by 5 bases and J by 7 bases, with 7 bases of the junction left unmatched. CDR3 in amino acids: CASSRTGTDQPQHF. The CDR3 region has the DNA TGTGCCAGCAGCCGGACAGGGACTGACCAGCCCCAGCATTTT.

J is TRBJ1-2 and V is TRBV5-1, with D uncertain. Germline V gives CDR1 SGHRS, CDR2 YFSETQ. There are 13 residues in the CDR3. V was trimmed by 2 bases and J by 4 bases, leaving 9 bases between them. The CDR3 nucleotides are TGCGCCAGCAGCTTCGATGATGGCTATGGCTACACCTTC. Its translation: CASSFDDGYGYTF.

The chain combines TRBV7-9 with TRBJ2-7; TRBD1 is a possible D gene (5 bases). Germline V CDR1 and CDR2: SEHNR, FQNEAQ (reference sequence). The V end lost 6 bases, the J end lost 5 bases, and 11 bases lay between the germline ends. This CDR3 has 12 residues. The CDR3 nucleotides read TGTGCCAGCAGTGGGCAGGGCAACGAGCAGTACTTC. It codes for CASSGQGNEQYF.

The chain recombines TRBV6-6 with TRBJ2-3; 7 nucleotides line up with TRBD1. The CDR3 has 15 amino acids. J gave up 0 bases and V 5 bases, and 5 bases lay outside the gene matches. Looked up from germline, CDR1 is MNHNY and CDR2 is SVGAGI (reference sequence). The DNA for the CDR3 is TGTGCCAGCAGTCTCTACAGGGGTAGCACAGATACGCAGTATTTT. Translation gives CASSLYRGSTDTQYF.

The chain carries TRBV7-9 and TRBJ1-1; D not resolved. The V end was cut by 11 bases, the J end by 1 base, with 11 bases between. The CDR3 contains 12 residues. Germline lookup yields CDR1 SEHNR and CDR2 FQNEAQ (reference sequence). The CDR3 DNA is TGTGCCGGATCCCGCGGGAACACTGAAGCTTTCTTT. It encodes CAGSRGNTEAFF.